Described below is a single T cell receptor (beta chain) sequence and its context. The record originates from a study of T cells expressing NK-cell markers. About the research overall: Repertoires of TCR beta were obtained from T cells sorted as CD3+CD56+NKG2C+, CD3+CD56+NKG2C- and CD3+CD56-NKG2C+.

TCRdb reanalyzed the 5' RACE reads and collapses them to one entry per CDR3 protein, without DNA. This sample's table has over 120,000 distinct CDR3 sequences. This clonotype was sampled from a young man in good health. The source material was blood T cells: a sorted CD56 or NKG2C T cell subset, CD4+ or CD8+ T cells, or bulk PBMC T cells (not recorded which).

The CDR3 loop is CASIASGFHTQETQYF. J is TRBJ2-5 and V is TRBV5-1. CDR3 length: 16 amino acids. Germline V gives CDR1 SGHRS, CDR2 YFSETQ. Looking up the rest from reference TRBV5-1 and TRBJ2-5 gives the full variable domain: KAGVTQTPRYLIKTRGQQVTLSCSPISGHRSVSWYQQTPGQGLQFLFEYFSETQRNKGNFPGRFSGRQFSNSRSEMNVSTLELGDSALYLCASIASGFHTQETQYFGPGTRLLVL.